Listed here are 26 T cell receptor beta chains from one sample, sequenced in a study of long-term antiretroviral therapy in people with HIV. With survey level as its setting, the immunoSEQ assay was v3.0. The table came from immunoSEQ multiplex PCR; TCRdb's copy has only in-frame clones and leaves some out. The sample records tens of thousands of clones, roughly 82% being singletons. The sample in question was unsorted PBMCs, obtained 3 years after starting antiretroviral therapy. These receptors were collected from a man aged 50 to 59 with HIV.

This chain connects TRBV10-3 to TRBJ1-4, with D maybe TRBD1 (5 bases). The V gene's germline CDR1 is ENHRY and CDR2 SYGVKD. Trimming left V 2 bases short and J 3 bases short, with 13 bases between. The CDR3 consists of 16 residues. The CDR3 is CAISEEGGTANEKLFF. Here the CDR3 DNA reads TGTGCCATCAGTGAGGAGGGAGGGACGGCTAATGAAAAACTGTTTTTT.

CDR3 amino acids: CASSPPVFRSYEQYF. The CDR3 DNA reads as TGTGCCAGCTCACCGCCTGTCTTCAGGAGCTACGAGCAGTACTTC. The V and J genes are TRBV18 and TRBJ2-7; D not resolved. The ends were cut back, 3 bases at V and 3 bases at J, with 15 bases in the middle. This CDR3 contains 15 residues. Germline CDR1 KGHSH, CDR2 LQKENI.

The rearrangement links TRBV7-9 to TRBJ1-1; 7 nucleotides align to TRBD1. CDR1 is SEHNR and CDR2 is FQNEAQ in the germline V gene (reference sequence). The CDR3 loop spans 15 amino acids. V was pared by 4 bases and J by 0 bases, with 5 bases of the junction left unmatched. The CDR3 loop is CASSSVGQMNTEAFF. CDR3 bases: TGTGCCAGCAGCTCGGTGGGACAGATGAACACTGAAGCTTTCTTT.

The sample holds one count of this clone. This sequence joins TRBV7-2 and TRBJ1-1, with D hard to call. Germline-derived CDR1 and CDR2 are SGHTA and FQGNSA. V was clipped by 1 base and J by 3 bases, with 12 bases between them. This CDR3 comprises 15 residues. The CDR3 here is CASSLEVGGYTEAFF. Written as DNA, the CDR3 is TGTGCCAGCAGCTTAGAGGTCGGCGGCTACACTGAAGCTTTCTTT.

This chain uses TRBV29-1 with TRBJ1-3; perhaps TRBD1 as D (5 bases). Trimming pared 4 bases from V and 3 bases from J, leaving 10 bases between. This CDR3 is built from 13 residues. Germline V gene lookup returns CDR1 SQVTM and CDR2 ANQGSEA. CDR3 nucleotides: TGCAGCGTTGCCGGGACCGTTGGAAACACCATATATTTT. It encodes CSVAGTVGNTIYF.

The chain has TRBV6-1 and TRBJ1-1; D gene ambiguous. V lost 5 bases to trimming and J lost 3 bases, with 10 bases between them. Germline assignment: CDR1 MNHNS and CDR2 SASEGT. The CDR3 runs to 13 residues. The CDR3 DNA is TGTGCCAGCAGTCCTAGGGCCTACACTGAAGCTTTCTTT. It is translated as CASSPRAYTEAFF.

V usage is TRBV28 and J usage is TRBJ2-1; TRBD2 matches 15 bases. The CDR3 covers 18 residues. J was trimmed by 9 bases and V by 1 base; bases with no gene match: 10. Germline CDR1 and CDR2: MDHEN and SYDVKM. CDR3 amino acids: CASSLSPTWTSGRGEQFF. The CDR3 nucleotides read TGTGCCAGCAGTTTATCCCCCACGTGGACTAGCGGGAGGGGTGAGCAGTTCTTC.

The V and J genes are TRBV5-5 and TRBJ2-2, with 9 bases identical to TRBD1. Germline-derived CDR1 and CDR2 are SGHKS and YYEKEE (reference sequence). V dropped 3 bases and J dropped 5; count of bases not matched to a gene: 8. The length of the CDR3 is 16 residues. CDR3 sequence reads: CASSSSRDRETGELFF. The DNA for the CDR3 is TGTGCCAGCAGCTCTTCCCGGGACAGGGAAACCGGGGAGCTGTTTTTT.

Only a few counts were recorded for this clone. The chain links TRBV7-9 to TRBJ2-7; D remains unclear. Germline V lookup: CDR1 SEHNR, CDR2 FQNEAQ (reference sequence). This CDR3 spans 13 amino acids. Trimming stripped 1 base from V and 0 bases from J, with 4 bases between. CDR3 sequence reads: CASSLDSSYEQYF. For the CDR3, the DNA is TGTGCCAGCAGCTTAGACAGCTCCTACGAGCAGTACTTC.

The chain employs TRBV7-9 and TRBJ2-2; D remains unclear. The germline V and J ends were trimmed by 5 bases and 1 base, with 5 bases remaining between them. The CDR3 is made up of 13 amino acids. CDR1 and CDR2 from the germline V gene are SEHNR and FQNEAQ (reference sequence). The CDR3, as DNA: TGTGCCAGCAGCGGGCGGAACACCGGGGAGCTGTTTTTT. Translation: CASSGRNTGELFF.

The sample holds a few counts of this clone. The chain is built from TRBV11-2 and TRBJ1-2; maybe TRBD1 (5 bases). Per the germline V gene, CDR1 is SGHAT and CDR2 is FQNNGV. The CDR3 sequence is 13 residues long. Trimming stripped 1 base from V and 4 bases from J, with 7 bases between. DNA of the CDR3: TGTGCCAGCAGCTTAGGACAGTTCTATGGCTACACCTTC. Translated, it gives CASSLGQFYGYTF.

The V and J genes are TRBV7-9 and TRBJ2-1, with a tentative D call TRBD2 (6 bases). Trimming took off 0 bases at V and 13 bases at J, with 7 bases between the two ends. The germline V gene has CDR1 SEHNR and CDR2 FQNEAQ (reference sequence). The CDR3 extends over 11 amino acids. This CDR3 reads CASSLAGGQFF. Written as DNA, the CDR3 is TGTGCCAGCAGCTTAGCGGGGGGTCAGTTCTTC.

A few counts support this clone. J is TRBJ2-7 and V is TRBV15, with D perhaps given as TRBD1 or TRBD2 (5 bases each). Germline assignment: CDR1 LNHNV and CDR2 YYDKDF (reference sequence). The CDR3 sequence is 15 residues long. Trimming cost V 3 bases and J 6 bases, with 18 bases left between them. The CDR3 DNA is TGTGCCACCAGCAGCGAGGGGACCCTGACCTCCGAGCAGTACTTC. This encodes CATSSEGTLTSEQYF. The complete variable domain, with remaining parts taken from reference TRBV15 and TRBJ2-7, reads DAMVIQNPRYQVTQFGKPVTLSCSQTLNHNVMYWYQQKSSQAPKLLFHYYDKDFNNEADTPDNFQSRRPNTSFCFLDIRSPGLGDTAMYLCATSSEGTLTSEQYFGPGTRLTVT.

The V gene is TRBV7-9, the J gene TRBJ2-3; D is undetermined. V gave up 1 base and J gave up 4 bases, with 3 bases separating them. This CDR3 is 12 amino acids long. From germline, CDR1 is SEHNR and CDR2 FQNEAQ (reference sequence). This CDR3 reads CASSLGADTQYF. As DNA, the CDR3 is TGTGCCAGCAGCTTAGGCGCAGATACGCAGTATTTT.

The chain carries TRBV5-4 and TRBJ2-3; TRBD2 aligns across 11 bases. Trimming cost V 3 bases and J 4 bases; bases outside gene matches: 7. The CDR3 length is 16 residues. Germline loops: CDR1 SGHNT, CDR2 YYREEE (reference sequence). The CDR3 spells CASSSRLAGPADTQYF. In DNA, the CDR3 is TGTGCCAGCAGCTCCAGACTAGCGGGGCCGGCAGATACGCAGTATTTT.

This rearrangement joins TRBV10-3 to TRBJ1-1; 10 bases are a match to TRBD1. Germline-derived CDR1 and CDR2 are ENHRY and SYGVKD. J gave up 0 bases and V 6 bases, and 10 bases lay outside the gene matches. This CDR3 is built from 17 residues. The CDR3 coding sequence is TGTGCCATCAGCTCAGACAGGGGGCTTTTCATGAACACTGAAGCTTTCTTT. Amino acid sequence: CAISSDRGLFMNTEAFF.

The chain recombines TRBV5-4 with TRBJ2-5, with TRBD2 matching over 9 bases. This CDR3 has 15 residues. Germline CDR1 SGHNT, CDR2 YYREEE (reference sequence). Germline trimming cut 0 bases from V and 5 bases from J; bases unmatched to any gene: 5. The CDR3 loop is CASSLVLAGLETQYF. CDR3 nucleotide sequence: TGTGCCAGCAGCTTGGTTCTAGCGGGATTGGAGACCCAGTACTTC.

The CDR3 loop is CASSFNADGQPQHF. The CDR3 DNA is TGCGCCAGCAGCTTTAACGCGGATGGCCAGCCCCAGCATTTT. The chain couples TRBV5-1 to TRBJ1-5; D gene unclear. The CDR3 contains 14 residues. Per germline, CDR1 SGHRS and CDR2 YFSETQ. V lost 2 bases to trimming and J lost 7 bases, with 13 bases between them.

This chain links TRBV7-2 with TRBJ1-1; D is undetermined. This CDR3 spans 13 amino acids. Germline V gives CDR1 SGHTA, CDR2 FQGNSA. V was trimmed by 5 bases and J by 4 bases, leaving 11 bases between them. CDR3 amino acids: CASSLYGSTEAFF. Written as DNA, the CDR3 is TGTGCCAGCAGCCTGTATGGGAGCACTGAAGCTTTCTTT. The full variable domain, its missing parts supplied by reference TRBV7-2 and TRBJ1-1, is GAGVSQSPSNKVTEKGKDVELRCDPISGHTALYWYRQSLGQGLEFLIYFQGNSAPDKSGLPSDRFSAERTGGSVSTLTIQRTQQEDSAVYLCASSLYGSTEAFFGQGTRLTVV.

V usage is TRBV9 and J usage is TRBJ1-1; the D is unclear. This CDR3 has 13 amino acids. The germline gives CDR1 SGDLS, CDR2 YYNGEE. Trimming took 4 bases from V and 3 from J, leaving 10 bases between them. Here the CDR3 DNA reads TGTGCCAGCAGCCCCGGAGGTTACACTGAAGCTTTCTTT. Translating gives CASSPGGYTEAFF.

The genes are TRBV25-1 and TRBJ2-7; 10 nucleotides align to TRBD1. The CDR3 sequence is 18 residues long. V gave up 6 bases and J gave up 0 bases; unmatched junction bases: 14. The V gene's germline CDR1 is MGHDK and CDR2 SYGVNS. DNA for the CDR3: TGTGCCAGCAGACCCACCCCAGACAGGGGGCCGGTCTCCTACGAGCAGTACTTC. The encoded protein is CASRPTPDRGPVSYEQYF.

This clone has a handful of counts. The chain carries TRBV27 and TRBJ1-4; no definite D call. Germline CDR1 and CDR2: MNHEY and SMNVEV (reference sequence). Deletions cut 0 bases from V and 9 bases from J, with 11 bases between. The CDR3 loop spans 14 amino acids. The CDR3 DNA follows: TGTGCCAGCAGTTTATCGGCGGGATACAAAAAACTGTTTTTT. Protein sequence: CASSLSAGYKKLFF.

The chain carries TRBV7-2 and TRBJ2-5, with 7 bases matching TRBD1. Germline V lookup: CDR1 SGHTA, CDR2 FQGNSA. Unmatched junction bases numbered 6, after V lost 5 bases and J lost 0 bases. CDR3 size: 15 residues. Written as DNA, the CDR3 is TGTGCCAGCAGCCGCAAGACAGGGTACCAAGAGACCCAGTACTTC. It encodes CASSRKTGYQETQYF.

The chain joins TRBV15 to TRBJ1-5; 9 bases agree with TRBD1. This CDR3 has 18 residues. The trim removed 2 bases at V and 6 bases at J, leaving 14 bases unmatched. In germline, CDR1 is LNHNV, CDR2 YYDKDF (reference sequence). The CDR3 protein is CATSRFGPGQGSGQPQHF. The CDR3, as DNA: TGTGCCACCAGCAGATTTGGCCCGGGACAGGGTTCAGGTCAGCCCCAGCATTTT.

The J gene is TRBJ2-3, the V gene TRBV6-1, with D possibly TRBD2 on 7 matching bases. Per germline, CDR1 MNHNS and CDR2 SASEGT. V was trimmed by 4 bases and J by 6 bases, leaving 26 bases between them. This CDR3 region has 18 residues. The DNA for the CDR3 is TGTGCCAGCAGTGTCGGTCCGTGGTTATTGCGGGGGCCGGATACGCAGTATTTT. Translation gives CASSVGPWLLRGPDTQYF.

In its sample, this clone was seen once. The CDR3 DNA sequence: TGTGCCAGCAGCTTAGTCTTGGCAGGCCCTGAAAAACTGTTTTTT. It yields the protein CASSLVLAGPEKLFF. The chain uses TRBV7-8 and TRBJ1-4, with unresolved D. The V gene lost 1 base and the J gene lost 7 bases, with 13 bases spanning the gap. Looked up from germline, CDR1 is SGHVS and CDR2 is FQNEAQ. CDR3 length: 15 amino acids.